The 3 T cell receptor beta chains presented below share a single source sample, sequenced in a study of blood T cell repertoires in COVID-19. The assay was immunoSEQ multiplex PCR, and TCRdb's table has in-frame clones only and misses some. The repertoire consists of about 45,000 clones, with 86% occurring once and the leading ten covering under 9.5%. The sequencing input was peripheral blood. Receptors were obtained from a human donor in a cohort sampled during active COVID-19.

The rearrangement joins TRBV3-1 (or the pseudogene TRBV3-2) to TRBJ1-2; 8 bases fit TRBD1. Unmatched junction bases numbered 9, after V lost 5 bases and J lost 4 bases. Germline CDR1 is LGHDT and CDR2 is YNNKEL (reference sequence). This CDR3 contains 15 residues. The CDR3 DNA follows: TGTGCCAGCAGCGAGAGGACAGGGAAGATCTATGGCTACACCTTC. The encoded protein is CASSERTGKIYGYTF.

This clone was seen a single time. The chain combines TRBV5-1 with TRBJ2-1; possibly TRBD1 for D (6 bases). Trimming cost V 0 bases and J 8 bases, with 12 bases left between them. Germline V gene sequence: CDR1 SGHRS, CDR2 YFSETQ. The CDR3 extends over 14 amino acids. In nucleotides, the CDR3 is TGCGCCAGCAGCTTGGGACAGGTCTGGGATGAGCAGTTCTTC. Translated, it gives CASSLGQVWDEQFF.

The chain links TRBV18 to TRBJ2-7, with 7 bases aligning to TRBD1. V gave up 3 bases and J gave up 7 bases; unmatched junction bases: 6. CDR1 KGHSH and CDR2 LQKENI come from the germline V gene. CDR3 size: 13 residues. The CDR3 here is CASSPDRAGEQYF. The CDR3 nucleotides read TGTGCCAGCTCACCCGACAGGGCCGGAGAGCAGTACTTC. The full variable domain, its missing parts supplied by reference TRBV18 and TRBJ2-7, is NAGVMQNPRHLVRRRGQEARLRCSPMKGHSHVYWYRQLPEEGLKFMVYLQKENIIDESGMPKERFSAEFPKEGPSILRIQQVVRGDSAAYFCASSPDRAGEQYFGPGTRLTVT.